This TCR beta chain originates from a study of OX40 agonist ivuxolimab in advanced cancers. Whole-study context: Of the patients, three showed partial responses, one with hepatocellular carcinoma and two with cutaneous melanoma.

V lost 2 bases to trimming and J lost 4 bases, with 5 bases between them. The length of the CDR3 is 11 residues. Germline V lookup: CDR1 DFQATT, CDR2 SNEGSKA (reference sequence). Method: immunoSEQ multiplex PCR; TCRdb's copy keeps in-frame clones and lacks some. Found here are tens of thousands of clones, roughly 85% of them singletons; the top ten hold roughly 6%. The V and J genes are TRBV20-1 and TRBJ1-2; unclear D gene. This clonotype was sampled from an adult with an advanced solid tumor such as melanoma, head and neck, liver or kidney cancer. This specimen was CD4+ or CD8+ T cells sorted from blood, taken in a trial of the OX40 agonist ivuxolimab. CDR3 sequence (DNA): TGCAGTGCTAGATTGGGCTATGGCTACACCTTC. Translation: CSARLGYGYTF.